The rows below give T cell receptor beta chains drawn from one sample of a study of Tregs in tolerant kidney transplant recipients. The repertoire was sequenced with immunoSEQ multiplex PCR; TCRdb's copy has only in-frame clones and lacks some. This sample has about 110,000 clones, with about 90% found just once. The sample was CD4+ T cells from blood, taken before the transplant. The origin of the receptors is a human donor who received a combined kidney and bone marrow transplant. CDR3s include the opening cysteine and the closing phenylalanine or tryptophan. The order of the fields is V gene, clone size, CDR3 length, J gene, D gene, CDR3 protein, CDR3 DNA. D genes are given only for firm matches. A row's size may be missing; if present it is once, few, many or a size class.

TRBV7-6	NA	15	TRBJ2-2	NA	CASSPRQLNTGELFF	TGTGCCAGCAGCCCTCGACAGCTGAACACCGGGGAGCTGTTTTTT
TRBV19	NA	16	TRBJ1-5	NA	CASREQTTFSNQPQHF	TGTGCCAGTAGGGAGCAGACGACGTTTAGCAATCAGCCCCAGCATTTT
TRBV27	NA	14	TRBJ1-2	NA	CASSLFRGNYGYTF	TGTGCCAGCAGTTTATTTCGGGGAAACTATGGCTACACCTTC
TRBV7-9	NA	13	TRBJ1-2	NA	CASSLGGTKGYTF	TGTGCCAGCAGCTTAGGGGGGACAAAGGGCTACACCTTC
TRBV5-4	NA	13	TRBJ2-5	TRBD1	CASSLGQGRTQYF	TGTGCCAGCAGCCTGGGACAGGGGAGGACCCAGTACTTC
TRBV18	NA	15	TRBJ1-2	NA	CASSPPTGQGYGYTF	TGTGCCAGCTCACCACCGACAGGTCAGGGCTATGGCTACACCTTC
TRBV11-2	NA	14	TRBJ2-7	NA	CASSLEEGHYEQYF	TGTGCCAGCAGCTTAGAGGAGGGGCACTACGAGCAGTACTTC
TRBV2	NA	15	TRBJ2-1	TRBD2	CASKYGGASYNEQFF	TGTGCCAGCAAGTACGGGGGGGCCTCCTACAATGAGCAGTTCTTC
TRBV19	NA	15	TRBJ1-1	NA	CASSILPSMNTEAFF	TGTGCCAGTAGTATCCTCCCGAGCATGAACACTGAAGCTTTCTTT
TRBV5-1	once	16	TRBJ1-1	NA	CASSPQAGIRNTEAFF	TGCGCCAGCAGCCCTCAAGCAGGGATAAGGAACACTGAAGCTTTCTTT
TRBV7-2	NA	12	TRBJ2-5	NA	CASGEYQETQYF	TGTGCCAGCGGGGAGTACCAAGAGACCCAGTACTTC
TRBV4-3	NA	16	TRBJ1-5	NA	CASSQEAGNSNQPQHF	TGCGCCAGCAGCCAAGAGGCGGGGAATAGCAATCAGCCCCAGCATTTT
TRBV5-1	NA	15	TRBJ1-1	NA	CASSLDGQLNTEAFF	TGCGCCAGCAGCTTGGACGGACAGCTGAACACTGAAGCTTTCTTT
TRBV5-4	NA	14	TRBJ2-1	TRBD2	CASSPSGLAEEQFF	TGTGCCAGCAGCCCATCGGGGCTAGCGGAGGAGCAGTTCTTC
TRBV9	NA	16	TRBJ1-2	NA	CASSVAPWPGAGGYTF	TGTGCCAGCAGCGTAGCTCCTTGGCCAGGGGCGGGTGGCTACACCTTC
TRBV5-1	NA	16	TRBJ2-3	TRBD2	CASSFGTSGLTDTQYF	TGCGCCAGCAGCTTTGGGACTAGCGGCCTTACAGATACGCAGTATTTT
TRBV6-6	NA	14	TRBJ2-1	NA	CASSRGQLDNEQFF	TGTGCCAGCAGCCGAGGACAGCTAGACAATGAGCAGTTCTTC
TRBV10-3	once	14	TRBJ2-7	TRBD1	CAIRDRVDTYEQYF	TGTGCCATCAGGGACAGGGTAGACACCTACGAGCAGTACTTC
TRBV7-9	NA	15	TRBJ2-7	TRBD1	CASSYLTGGSYEQYF	TGTGCCAGCAGCTACCTGACAGGGGGGTCCTACGAGCAGTACTTC
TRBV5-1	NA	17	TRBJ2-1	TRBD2	CASSLGASSGRGNEQFF	TGCGCCAGCAGCTTGGGGGCATCCAGCGGGAGGGGTAATGAGCAGTTCTTC
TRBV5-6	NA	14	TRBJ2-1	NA	CASSLGLVLNEQFF	TGTGCCAGCAGCTTGGGACTAGTTCTCAATGAGCAGTTCTTC
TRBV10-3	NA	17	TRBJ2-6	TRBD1	CAISAIRGSSGANVLTF	TGTGCCATCAGTGCCATCAGGGGGAGCTCTGGGGCCAACGTCCTGACTTTC
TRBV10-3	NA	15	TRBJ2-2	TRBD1	CATSPGQRNTGELFF	TGTGCCACGAGTCCGGGACAGAGAAACACCGGGGAGCTGTTTTTT
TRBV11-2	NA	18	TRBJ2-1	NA	CASSFGGAGSSSYNEQFF	TGTGCCAGCAGCTTTGGGGGGGCAGGGTCCAGCTCCTACAATGAGCAGTTCTTC
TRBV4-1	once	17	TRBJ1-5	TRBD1	CASSQDQGGRGTQPQHF	TGCGCCAGCAGCCAAGATCAGGGCGGCAGGGGGACTCAGCCCCAGCATTTT
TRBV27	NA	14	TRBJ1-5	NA	CASSLGQFNQPQHF	TGTGCCAGCAGTTTAGGACAGTTCAATCAGCCCCAGCATTTT